This T cell receptor beta chain was captured in a study of blood T cell repertoires in COVID-19 (dated by TCRdb to the early 2020s). For the study in its entirety: For ImmuneRACE Cohort 3, a participant was defined as recovered based on two consecutive negative NP/OP PCR tests, clearance by a healthcare professional, or resolution of symptoms. A freely available public database, intended as a resource for researchers studying the immune response to SARS-CoV-2, is where the repertoires were released. Samples from collaborators originated in the United States, Italy and Spain and spanned both the acute and convalescent phases of COVID-19. Where available, HLA class I and class II types were obtained from metadata supplied by the sample provider rather than from assay-based typing. Samples were obtained from the ongoing ImmuneRACE study (first 160 participants) and from some 1,200 subjects provided by 6 global collaborators. The sample metadata nearly always contained a de-identified subject ID, COVID-19 status, age in years and sex. The material from the prospective study consisted of cDNA or gDNA derived from T cells, B-cell-depleted T cells, or PBMCs. Subjects who had been exposed to COVID-19, were actively infected with it, or had recovered from it provided the deeply sampled blood TCRbeta repertoires that made up the dataset. Overall study outcomes, separate from this receptor: The quantity of clinical and demographic metadata differed by source and by participant and was supplied without curation.

Participants in the prospective study were aged 18 to 89 years, lived in 24 United States geographic areas, and enrolled through a virtual design. In the prospective study, cohorts were assigned on the basis of participant-reported clinical history obtained from a screening survey and a study questionnaire. In the prospective study, whole blood, serum and a nasopharyngeal or oropharyngeal swab were collected from each participant by mobile phlebotomists. Participants in the prospective study had the option to provide additional blood draws and questionnaires over a 2-month period. Prospective study blood samples were shipped either frozen or at room temperature before DNA extraction. This clone was detected only a few times. It has no known antigen specificity. Qualities for individual bases were not recorded, and no much larger clone is one base off. TCRbeta CDR3 regions were amplified from genomic DNA using the immunoSEQ Assay, a bias-controlled multiplex PCR. As for the authors' bioinformatics: The number of nucleated cells in each sample was estimated by amplification of reference gene primers within the assay. Sequence reads were collapsed and filtered to measure the absolute abundance of every unique TCRbeta CDR3 rearrangement. For each sample, productive Simpson clonality was calculated by taking the square root of Simpson's diversity index across productive rearrangements. Imported from immuneACCESS, the table was reduced by TCRdb to in-frame sequences with V and J called. These copies leave out some clones; in studies compared against another copy, an unresolved V gene accounts for under half, and the cause of the remainder is not known. V and J calls and clone size are copied from that table; D and trimming were computed from the DNA. The sample table holds approximately 170,000 clones, of which around 80% were seen once. The top ten clones comprise 15% to 20% of the sample.

For CDR1 and CDR2, the germline V gene lists MDHEN and SYDVKM. V is clipped by 6 bases and J by 1 base, and the sequence between their germline boundaries is 13 bases long. The CDR3 runs 14 amino acids, cysteine and phenylalanine included. Left in the record is the CDR3 DNA by itself, 42 bases read in frame from the first base. Sequenced: PBMCs or T cells enriched from blood (not recorded which). The V and J segments used are TRBV28 and TRBJ2-7; there is no confident call for the D gene. The clonotype originates from a woman in her seventies in a cohort exposed to, infected with or recovered from COVID-19 (not recorded which). The CDR3 amino acid sequence is: CASSPHSLSYEQYF. The nucleotides are TGTGCCAGCAGCCCTCATAGCTTATCCTACGAGCAGTACTTC.